The rows below give T cell receptor beta chains drawn from one sample of a study of T-cell memory formation after mild COVID-19. TCRdb re-called the 5' RACE reads with MiXCR, one entry per CDR3 protein. The data contain roughly 600,000 distinct CDR3 sequences, roughly 18% of them singletons. The sample comprised PBMCs or a T cell subset sorted from them (not recorded which). The receptors shown here come from an adult woman who had mild COVID-19 (a few samples of this study predate the infection). Cell type and time point are not known. Both conserved end residues are trimmed from each CDR3. Fields, in order: J gene, CDR3 length, V gene, CDR3 protein.

j_gene: TRBJ1-1; len: 12; v_gene: TRBV20-1; CDR3aa: SASRPGLNTEAF
j_gene: TRBJ1-6; len: 15; v_gene: TRBV7-9; CDR3aa: ASSSSLHGPGARPLH
j_gene: TRBJ2-5; len: 14; v_gene: TRBV7-9; CDR3aa: ASSLVPSGGTETQY
j_gene: TRBJ2-7; len: 10; v_gene: TRBV10-3; CDR3aa: AISSDFYEQY
j_gene: TRBJ2-1; len: 12; v_gene: TRBV7-9; CDR3aa: ASSLGSGDLEQF
j_gene: TRBJ1-1; len: 12; v_gene: TRBV6-1; CDR3aa: AGHESSLNTEAF
j_gene: TRBJ2-7; len: 11; v_gene: TRBV11-3; CDR3aa: ASSISRAHEQY
j_gene: TRBJ2-2; len: 11; v_gene: TRBV9; CDR3aa: ASSSDRTGELF
j_gene: TRBJ1-2; len: 10; v_gene: TRBV29-1; CDR3aa: SVRKQGFGYT
j_gene: TRBJ2-3; len: 14; v_gene: TRBV7-6; CDR3aa: ASSLNSGGGTDTQY
j_gene: TRBJ1-5; len: 14; v_gene: TRBV27; CDR3aa: ASSLRTGDPDQPQH
j_gene: TRBJ2-7; len: 11; v_gene: TRBV20-1; CDR3aa: SARRDMAYEQY
j_gene: TRBJ1-1; len: 12; v_gene: TRBV6-5; CDR3aa: ASSRDGLNTEAF
j_gene: TRBJ2-1; len: 17; v_gene: TRBV20-1; CDR3aa: SARDPSLPTGGAYNEQF
j_gene: TRBJ2-1; len: 15; v_gene: TRBV7-2; CDR3aa: ASSFPPLRTSYNEQF
j_gene: TRBJ2-5; len: 13; v_gene: TRBV5-6; CDR3aa: ASSRRGSGGETQY
j_gene: TRBJ2-2; len: 10; v_gene: TRBV25-1; CDR3aa: ASRRWSGELF
j_gene: TRBJ2-1; len: 14; v_gene: TRBV7-2; CDR3aa: ASSLAGTKAYNEQF
j_gene: TRBJ1-5; len: 12; v_gene: TRBV12-3/TRBV12-4; CDR3aa: ASSYGGAGQPQH
j_gene: TRBJ2-3; len: 16; v_gene: TRBV12-3/TRBV12-4; CDR3aa: ASPLPKRERGGTDTQY
j_gene: TRBJ2-2; len: 8; v_gene: TRBV27; CDR3aa: ASPTGELF
j_gene: TRBJ2-2; len: 13; v_gene: TRBV7-2; CDR3aa: ASSLGGSNTGELF
j_gene: TRBJ1-2; len: 11; v_gene: TRBV7-8; CDR3aa: ASSQGGSYGYT
j_gene: TRBJ2-5; len: 13; v_gene: TRBV7-6; CDR3aa: ASTRSGQRTETQY
j_gene: TRBJ1-1; len: 11; v_gene: TRBV4-1; CDR3aa: ASSQDLGSGAF
j_gene: TRBJ2-2; len: 14; v_gene: TRBV18; CDR3aa: ASSPEGASDTGELF
j_gene: TRBJ1-1; len: 10; v_gene: TRBV20-1; CDR3aa: SAPTVGGEAF
j_gene: TRBJ2-1; len: 11; v_gene: TRBV10-2; CDR3aa: ATIGTPYNEQF
j_gene: TRBJ2-1; len: 12; v_gene: TRBV18; CDR3aa: ASSPVGPSGEQF
j_gene: TRBJ1-3; len: 11; v_gene: TRBV6-5; CDR3aa: ASTPAGGNTIY
j_gene: TRBJ2-5; len: 11; v_gene: TRBV5-6; CDR3aa: ASRSGVGETQY
j_gene: TRBJ1-1; len: 13; v_gene: TRBV5-5; CDR3aa: ASSYGAAGITEAF
j_gene: TRBJ1-1; len: 13; v_gene: TRBV4-1; CDR3aa: ASSSQSLGDTEAF
j_gene: TRBJ1-1; len: 16; v_gene: TRBV12-3/TRBV12-4; CDR3aa: ASSPHLDRGRFGTEAF
j_gene: TRBJ2-1; len: 13; v_gene: TRBV12-3/TRBV12-4; CDR3aa: ASSPAGGPWNEQF
j_gene: TRBJ2-7; len: 14; v_gene: TRBV7-6; CDR3aa: ASSLVGTSGSYEQY
j_gene: TRBJ2-3; len: 15; v_gene: TRBV7-6; CDR3aa: ASSPDFGGASTDTQY
j_gene: TRBJ1-1; len: 10; v_gene: TRBV20-1; CDR3aa: SAAKGGTGAF
j_gene: TRBJ2-7; len: 10; v_gene: TRBV6-5; CDR3aa: ASSQTGGKQY
j_gene: TRBJ1-1; len: 13; v_gene: TRBV6-5; CDR3aa: ASRDRGAANTEAF
j_gene: TRBJ2-3; len: 12; v_gene: TRBV7-2; CDR3aa: ASSRKTGTDTQY
j_gene: TRBJ2-1; len: 15; v_gene: TRBV4-1; CDR3aa: ASSQAVVAGGYNEQF
j_gene: TRBJ2-1; len: 14; v_gene: TRBV24-1; CDR3aa: ATSDLPLSGDNEQF
j_gene: TRBJ2-3; len: 12; v_gene: TRBV7-6; CDR3aa: ASSKKDGTDTQY
j_gene: TRBJ2-5; len: 13; v_gene: TRBV4-1; CDR3aa: ASSPGNRGQETQY
j_gene: TRBJ1-1; len: 11; v_gene: TRBV29-1; CDR3aa: SVPGTGTPKAF
j_gene: TRBJ2-1; len: 15; v_gene: TRBV24-1; CDR3aa: ATSSMSSGSSYNEQF
j_gene: TRBJ2-1; len: 13; v_gene: TRBV29-1; CDR3aa: SVRPRLASTGEQF
j_gene: TRBJ2-3; len: 14; v_gene: TRBV6-5; CDR3aa: ASSYGTGDGRDTQY
j_gene: TRBJ2-4; len: 12; v_gene: TRBV5-6; CDR3aa: ASSLGTGKNIQY
j_gene: TRBJ2-1; len: 12; v_gene: TRBV20-1; CDR3aa: SAQRGGAYNEQF
j_gene: TRBJ2-1; len: 10; v_gene: TRBV2; CDR3aa: ASSRPGAEQF
j_gene: TRBJ2-1; len: 9; v_gene: TRBV29-1; CDR3aa: SVAGEDEQF
j_gene: TRBJ2-3; len: 12; v_gene: TRBV29-1; CDR3aa: SVVPPDGLNTQY
j_gene: TRBJ1-4; len: 12; v_gene: TRBV20-1; CDR3aa: SARVFESGEKLF
j_gene: TRBJ2-5; len: 14; v_gene: TRBV7-9; CDR3aa: ASSLALAGTQETQY
j_gene: TRBJ2-1; len: 13; v_gene: TRBV21-1; CDR3aa: ASSTGREKYNEQF
j_gene: TRBJ2-7; len: 13; v_gene: TRBV9; CDR3aa: ASSPTGQGTYEQY
j_gene: TRBJ1-1; len: 9; v_gene: TRBV3-1; CDR3aa: ATRDLTEAF